A single sample gave rise to the 9 T cell receptor beta chains below, sequenced in a study of T cell responses to AZD1222 COVID-19 vaccine. Produced via immunoSEQ multiplex PCR; TCRdb's table is partial and in-frame only. Here the sample spans roughly 54,000 clones, about 89% being singletons. The sample in question was peripheral blood, obtained 28 days after the second AZD1222 dose. The source of these receptors is an adult who received the AZD1222 COVID-19 vaccine.

This chain uses TRBV6-2 or TRBV6-3 with TRBJ2-3; unclear D gene. This CDR3 comprises 13 residues. The germline V and J ends were trimmed by 6 bases and 2 bases, with 9 bases remaining between them. Germline CDR1 reads MNHEY; CDR2 reads SVGEGT. The CDR3 DNA sequence: TGTGCCAGCAGCCTCCCTTACACAGATACGCAGTATTTT. Translated, it gives CASSLPYTDTQYF.

This clone showed up just once. V and J are TRBV7-2 and TRBJ2-7; 9 positions agree with TRBD2. Germline CDR1 reads SGHTA; CDR2 reads FQGNSA. V lost 1 base and J lost 2; bases outside the gene matches: 3. The CDR3 totals 15 residues. CDR3 in DNA: TGTGCCAGCAGCTTAGAGGCGGGAGGGCCCTACGAGCAGTACTTC. This gives the protein CASSLEAGGPYEQYF.

The chain is built from TRBV10-3 and TRBJ1-1; D possibly corresponds to TRBD1 (5 bases). The CDR3 is made up of 14 amino acids. CDR1 and CDR2 (germline): ENHRY, SYGVKD. Trimming stripped 3 bases from V and 4 bases from J, with 12 bases between. The CDR3: CAISESGGITEAFF. The CDR3 DNA is TGTGCCATCAGTGAATCGGGGGGGATCACTGAAGCTTTCTTT.

This clone was counted a single time. The rearrangement links TRBV6-5 to TRBJ1-1; D is perhaps TRBD1 (6 bases). CDR3 length: 14 residues. Germline values: CDR1 MNHEY, CDR2 SVGAGI. V lost 7 bases and J 1 base, leaving 13 bases between the germline ends. The CDR3 region is CASTAVRGNTEAFF. CDR3 in DNA: TGTGCCAGCACAGCCGTCAGGGGGAACACTGAAGCTTTCTTT.

The chain joins TRBV9 to TRBJ1-1; TRBD1 might be the D (6 bases). This CDR3 spans 16 amino acids. The V gene lost 4 bases and the J gene lost 0 bases, with 16 bases spanning the gap. CDR1 SGDLS and CDR2 YYNGEE come from the germline V gene. This chain's CDR3 is CASSPGGGTMNTEAFF. Here the CDR3 DNA reads TGTGCCAGCAGCCCGGGCGGGGGCACCATGAACACTGAAGCTTTCTTT.

The chain links TRBV24-1 to TRBJ2-1; 14 bases fit TRBD2. In germline, CDR1 is KGHDR, CDR2 SFDVKD. The CDR3 runs to 20 residues. V lost 4 bases to trimming and J lost 3 bases; unmatched junction nucleotides: 13. The CDR3 nucleotides read TGTGCCACCAGTGACATACCCGGGACTAGCGGGAGAAAGAACTACAATGAGCAGTTCTTC. The encoded protein is CATSDIPGTSGRKNYNEQFF.

CDR3 protein: CSVDGYGYTF. The DNA of the CDR3 is TGCAGCGTTGACGGATATGGCTACACCTTC. The rearrangement uses TRBV29-1 and TRBJ1-2; no clear D gene. V lost 3 bases to trimming and J lost 5 bases, with 4 bases between them. Germline CDR1 reads SQVTM; CDR2 reads ANQGSEA. This CDR3 has 10 amino acids.

The genes are TRBV4-3 and TRBJ2-2, with TRBD2 matching 7 bases. The V gene's germline CDR1 is LGHNA and CDR2 YSLEER. The CDR3 loop spans 16 amino acids. With V trimmed by 1 base and J by 7 bases, 9 bases remained unmatched. The CDR3 is CASSQALGGTNGELFF. As DNA, the CDR3 is TGCGCCAGCAGCCAAGCTTTGGGTGGGACTAACGGGGAGCTGTTTTTT.

This sequence joins TRBV6-1 and TRBJ1-1; D not certain. This CDR3 comprises 13 residues. Germline-derived CDR1 and CDR2 are MNHNS and SASEGT. Trimming removed 1 base at V and 6 bases at J, with 9 bases between. DNA of the CDR3: TGTGCCAGCAGTGAAGACTATCGCGCTGAAGCTTTCTTT. It codes for CASSEDYRAEAFF.